The 17 T cell receptor beta chains reported below all come from one sample, sequenced in a study of blood T cells in healthy people across ages. For the second PCR, which ran for about 7 to 12 cycles, a sample-barcoded 5' primer and a J-beta primer mix were used. MiXCR, applied by TCRdb to the 5' RACE reads, yields one record per CDR3 protein. In the table there are approximately 600,000 distinct CDR3 sequences, about 54% of which are singletons. The sequenced sample was blood. The receptors stem from a man between 60 and 70 years old in good health.

The rearrangement links TRBV4-2 to TRBJ1-2, with TRBD1 as a possible D gene (6 bases). The germline V gene encodes CDR1 LGHNA and CDR2 YNFKEQ. CDR3 length: 15 residues. Trimming removed 1 base from V and 8 bases from J, with 17 bases in between. The DNA of the CDR3 is TGTGCCAGCAGCCAAGGGGGGGGCCTATCTTACGGCTACACCTTC. Translated: CASSQGGGLSYGYTF.

J is TRBJ1-1 and V is TRBV27; D possibly corresponds to TRBD1 (5 bases). The CDR3 is made up of 14 amino acids. V was cut by 4 bases and J by 1 base, with 10 bases left in between. Germline loops: CDR1 MNHEY, CDR2 SMNVEV (reference sequence). CDR3 sequence reads: CASSSTAENTEAFF. The CDR3 bases are TGTGCCAGCAGTTCGACAGCGGAGAACACTGAAGCTTTCTTT.

The genes are TRBV11-2 and TRBJ2-5, with D tentatively TRBD2 (7 bases). CDR3 length: 15 amino acids. Deletions cut 0 bases from V and 7 bases from J, with 15 bases between. Germline V gene data show CDR1 as SGHAT and CDR2 as FQNNGV. The CDR3 is CASSLDKGGVWTQYF. CDR3 nucleotide sequence: TGTGCCAGCAGCTTAGATAAGGGGGGGGTATGGACCCAGTACTTC.

Regarding this clonotype: At one of its ends the junction is not consistent with the germline gene, which may arise from a read error. The chain recombines TRBV10-3 with TRBJ2-2, with D tentatively TRBD2 (6 bases). CDR3 size: 15 residues. CDR1 ENHRY and CDR2 SYGVKD come from the germline V gene. The CDR3 nucleotides read TGCGCCATCAGTGACTCGGGACTCAACACCGGGGAGCTGTTTTTT. Translating gives CAISDSGLNTGELFF.

This clonotype was picked up a small number of times. CDR3 loop: CASTTGGAFQGETQYF. CDR3 sequence (DNA): TGTGCCAGCACTACGGGGGGGGCTTTTCAGGGAGAGACCCAGTACTTC. This rearrangement joins TRBV6-2 or TRBV6-3 to TRBJ2-5, with 8 positions matching TRBD2. The CDR3 is 16 amino acids. Looked up from germline, CDR1 is MNHEY and CDR2 is SVGEGT. After removal of 7 bases from V and 4 bases from J, the junction contained 14 bases not matched to a gene.

In its sample, this clonotype was seen a few times. With a much larger clone just one base away, this may be a read error. The V gene is TRBV20-1, the J gene TRBJ2-5; D ambiguous. CDR1 is DFQATT, CDR2 SNEGSKA, per germline (reference sequence). CDR3 length: 14 residues. DNA for the CDR3: TGCAGTGCTACCGAGCGTGGCTCCCAAGAGGCCCAGTACTTC. Its protein is CSATERGSQEAQYF.

CDR3 sequence: CASGLVSSGGSYNEQFF. CDR3 in DNA: TGTGCTAGTGGTTTGGTATCTTCCGGGGGCTCCTACAATGAGCAGTTCTTC. The chain uses TRBV12-5 and TRBJ2-1; D is possibly TRBD2 (6 bases). Trimming removed 0 bases at V and 0 bases at J, with 12 bases between. Germline loops: CDR1 LGHNT, CDR2 FRNRAP. The CDR3 totals 17 residues.

The V call is TRBV24-1, the J call TRBJ2-5; D is unresolved. With 7 bases removed from V and 2 bases from J, the gap between germline ends came to 7 bases. Germline assignment: CDR1 KGHDR and CDR2 SFDVKD. The CDR3 loop spans 12 amino acids. The CDR3 nucleotides are TGTGCCACCAGGGACGGACAAGAGACCCAGTACTTC. This encodes CATRDGQETQYF.

Ten or more counts support this clonotype. This chain links TRBV20-1 with TRBJ2-5, with 8 bases fitting TRBD2. Germline values: CDR1 DFQATT, CDR2 SNEGSKA (reference sequence). The V gene end was trimmed by 6 bases and the J gene end by 1 base; junction bases not matched to a gene: 10. The CDR3 contains 15 residues. DNA for the CDR3: TGCAGTGCCCCGAGGGGCGGGGGGCTCCAAGAGACCCAGTACTTC. It encodes CSAPRGGGLQETQYF.

The J gene is TRBJ2-7, the V gene TRBV4-1; D is ambiguous. This CDR3 has 14 residues. Trimming cost V 0 bases and J 4 bases, with 10 bases left between them. Per the germline V gene, CDR1 is MGHRA and CDR2 is YSYEKL. The CDR3 reads CASSQDIPPYEQYF. The CDR3 nucleotides read TGCGCCAGCAGCCAAGATATCCCGCCTTACGAGCAGTACTTC.

The chain joins TRBV7-2 to TRBJ2-1; tentative D call: TRBD1 (6 bases). The closer fit of TRBJ2-7 to the DNA end suggests the J call may be wrong. CDR3 length equals 17 residues. Germline V CDR1 and CDR2: SGHTA, FQGNSA. CDR3 coding DNA: TGTGCCAGCAGCCCAGAACGGGCAGGGGCCAAAGTATACGAGCAGTACTTC. Translating gives CASSPERAGAKVYEQYF.

CDR3 nucleotide sequence: TGCGCCAGCAACGAAGGGTACGCTAGCACAGATACGCAGTATTTT. Residues: CASNEGYASTDTQYF. The gene calls are TRBV5-1 and TRBJ2-3; D uncertain. The germline V and J ends were trimmed by 6 bases and 0 bases, with 14 bases remaining between them. The V gene's germline CDR1 is SGHRS and CDR2 YFSETQ. The CDR3 spans 15 residues.

This clonotype appeared a few times. The V and J genes are TRBV27 and TRBJ1-4; D is perhaps TRBD1 (5 bases). Trimming took 11 bases from V and 5 from J, leaving 15 bases between them. The CDR3 sequence is 13 residues long. CDR1 is MNHEY and CDR2 is SMNVEV in the germline V gene (reference sequence). CDR3 in DNA: TGTGCCCCCCCCAGGGCTGAAAATGAAAAACTGTTTTTT. Translated: CAPPRAENEKLFF.

The sample holds a few counts of this clonotype. The chain joins TRBV7-9 to TRBJ2-5; D may be TRBD2 (6 bases). Germline loops: CDR1 SEHNR, CDR2 FQNEAQ (reference sequence). The CDR3 has 12 amino acids. Trimming took off 3 bases at V and 7 bases at J, with 9 bases between the two ends. The CDR3 loop reads CASSFEEGTQYF. The CDR3, as DNA: TGTGCCAGCAGCTTCGAGGAGGGGACCCAGTACTTC.

The CDR3 is CASSLDFGQGVSEQFF. CDR3 bases: TGTGCCAGCAGCTTAGATTTCGGACAGGGGGTCTCTGAGCAGTTCTTC. The gene calls are TRBV7-2 and TRBJ2-1, with 10 bases aligning to TRBD1. From germline, CDR1 is SGHTA and CDR2 FQGNSA. This CDR3 comprises 16 residues. V gave up 1 base and J gave up 9 bases; unmatched junction bases: 9.

The table lists this clonotype with a few counts. V is TRBV9 and J is TRBJ2-4; TRBD2 agrees at 9 bases. V gave up 3 bases and J gave up 0 bases; unmatched junction bases: 10. CDR3 length: 18 residues. The germline CDR1 and CDR2 sequences are SGDLS and YYNGEE. This CDR3 reads CASSGGGGSTLAKNIQYF. The DNA for the CDR3 is TGTGCCAGCAGCGGCGGGGGGGGCTCGACCCTAGCCAAAAACATTCAGTACTTC.

The genes are TRBV7-6 and TRBJ2-1; TRBD2 agrees at 8 bases. The V segment lost 2 bases and the J segment 7 bases; nucleotides outside the gene matches: 4. This CDR3 region has 14 residues. Germline loops: CDR1 SGHVS, CDR2 FNYEAQ. CDR3 amino acids: CASSLTGGVNEQFF. The CDR3 nucleotides are TGTGCCAGCAGCTTAACGGGGGGGGTTAATGAGCAGTTCTTC.